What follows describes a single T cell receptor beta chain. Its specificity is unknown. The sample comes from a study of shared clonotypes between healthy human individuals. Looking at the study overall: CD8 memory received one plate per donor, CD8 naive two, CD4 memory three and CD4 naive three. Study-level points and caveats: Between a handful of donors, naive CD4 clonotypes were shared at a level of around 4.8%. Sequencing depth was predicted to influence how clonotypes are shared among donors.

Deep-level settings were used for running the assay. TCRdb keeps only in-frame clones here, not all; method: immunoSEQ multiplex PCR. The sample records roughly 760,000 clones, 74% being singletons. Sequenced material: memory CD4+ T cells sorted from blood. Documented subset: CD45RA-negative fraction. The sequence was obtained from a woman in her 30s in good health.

CDR3 in amino acids: CSVMGGINQPQHF. In DNA, the CDR3 is TGCAGCGTGATGGGGGGGATCAATCAGCCCCAGCATTTT. This chain uses TRBV29-1 with TRBJ1-5, with D perhaps matching TRBD1 (5 bases). CDR3 length equals 13 residues. Trimming stripped 6 bases from V and 3 bases from J, with 12 bases between. From germline, CDR1 is SQVTM and CDR2 ANQGSEA.